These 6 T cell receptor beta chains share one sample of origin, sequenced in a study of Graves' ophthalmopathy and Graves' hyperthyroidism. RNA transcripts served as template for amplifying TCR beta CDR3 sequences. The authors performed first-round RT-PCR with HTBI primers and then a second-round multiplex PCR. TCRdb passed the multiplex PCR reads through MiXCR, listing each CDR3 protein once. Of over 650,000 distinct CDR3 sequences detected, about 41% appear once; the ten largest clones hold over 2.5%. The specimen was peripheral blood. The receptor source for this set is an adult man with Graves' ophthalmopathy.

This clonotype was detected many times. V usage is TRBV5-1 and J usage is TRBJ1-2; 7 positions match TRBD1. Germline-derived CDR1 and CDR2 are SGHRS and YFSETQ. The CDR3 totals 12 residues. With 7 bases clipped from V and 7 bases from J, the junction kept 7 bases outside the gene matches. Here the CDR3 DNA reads TGCGCCAGCCGAACAGGGACAGCTGGCTACACCTTC. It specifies CASRTGTAGYTF.

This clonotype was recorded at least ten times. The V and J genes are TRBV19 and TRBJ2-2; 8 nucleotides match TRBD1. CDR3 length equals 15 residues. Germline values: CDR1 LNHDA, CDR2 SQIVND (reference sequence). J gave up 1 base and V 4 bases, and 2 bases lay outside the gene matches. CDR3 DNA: TGTGCCAGTAGTACCGGGACAGGGAACACCGGGGAGCTGTTTTTT. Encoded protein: CASSTGTGNTGELFF.

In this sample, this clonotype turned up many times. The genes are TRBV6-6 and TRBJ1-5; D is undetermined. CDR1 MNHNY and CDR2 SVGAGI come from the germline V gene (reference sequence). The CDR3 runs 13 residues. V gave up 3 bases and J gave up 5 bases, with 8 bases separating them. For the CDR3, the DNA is TGTGCCAGCAGTTATGGACCCTATCAGCCCCAGCATTTT. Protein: CASSYGPYQPQHF.

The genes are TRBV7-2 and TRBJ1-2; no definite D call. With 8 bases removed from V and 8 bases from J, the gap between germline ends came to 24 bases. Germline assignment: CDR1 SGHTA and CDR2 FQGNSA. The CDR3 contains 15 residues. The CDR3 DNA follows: TGTGCCAGCTCACCCCGCGGACTACGGGAGGTGGGCTACACCTTC. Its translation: CASSPRGLREVGYTF.

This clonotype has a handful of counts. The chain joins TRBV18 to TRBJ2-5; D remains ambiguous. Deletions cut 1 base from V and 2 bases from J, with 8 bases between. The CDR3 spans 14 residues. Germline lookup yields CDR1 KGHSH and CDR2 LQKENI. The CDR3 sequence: CASSPRRLQETQYF. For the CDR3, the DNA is TGTGCCAGCTCACCACGCAGATTACAAGAGACCCAGTACTTC. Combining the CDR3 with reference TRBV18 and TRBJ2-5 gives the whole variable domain NAGVMQNPRHLVRRRGQEARLRCSPMKGHSHVYWYRQLPEEGLKFMVYLQKENIIDESGMPKERFSAEFPKEGPSILRIQQVVRGDSAAYFCASSPRRLQETQYFGPGTRLLVL.

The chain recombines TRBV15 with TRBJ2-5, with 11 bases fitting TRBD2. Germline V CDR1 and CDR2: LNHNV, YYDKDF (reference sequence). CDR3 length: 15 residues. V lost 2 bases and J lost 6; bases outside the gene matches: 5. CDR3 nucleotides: TGTGCCACCAGCAGACTAGCGGGGGGCGGGCAGACCCAGTACTTC. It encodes CATSRLAGGGQTQYF.